These 22 T cell receptor beta chains were all obtained from the same sample, sequenced in a study of cytomegalovirus exposure and HLA in healthy donors. The study ran its PCR with 60 Vbeta and 13 Jbeta primers. The repertoire was sequenced with immunoSEQ multiplex PCR; TCRdb's copy has only in-frame clones and lacks some. Of 30,000 to 40,000 clones in the sample, approximately 91% were seen once. What was sequenced was PBMCs. The source is a woman aged 18-30 years in good health and CMV-seronegative.

The CDR3 region has the DNA TGTGCCAGCAGCTTAGGAGTAGCTCGCGATGGTGAGCAGTTCTTC. Its protein product is CASSLGVARDGEQFF. This chain connects TRBV7-3 to TRBJ2-1, with D unclear. The CDR3 runs 15 residues. The germline gives CDR1 SGHTA, CDR2 FQGTGA. The V end was cut by 2 bases, the J end by 9 bases, with 17 bases between.

V gene TRBV10-3 combines with J gene TRBJ2-1; 11 bases align to TRBD2. The germline gives CDR1 ENHRY, CDR2 SYGVKD. The CDR3 has 19 residues. After removal of 4 bases from V and 0 bases from J, the junction contained 11 bases not matched to a gene. As DNA, the CDR3 is TGTGCCATCAGTGTGGGGACTAGCGGCTTGGGTAGCTCCTACAATGAGCAGTTCTTC. Encoded protein: CAISVGTSGLGSSYNEQFF.

This clone has only one observation. CDR3 coding DNA: TGTGCCAGCAGTTCAACAGGGGACCCCAACTATGGCTACACCTTC. It codes for CASSSTGDPNYGYTF. This chain joins TRBV27 and TRBJ1-2; 7 bases are a match to TRBD1. V was pared by 4 bases and J by 2 bases, with 7 bases of the junction left unmatched. Germline V gene data show CDR1 as MNHEY and CDR2 as SMNVEV (reference sequence). This CDR3 spans 15 amino acids.

This clone showed up just a few times. The chain joins TRBV7-8 to TRBJ2-3, with D perhaps matching TRBD2 (5 bases). The CDR3 has 12 residues. The germline CDR1 and CDR2 sequences are SGHVS and FQNEAQ. V gave up 3 bases and J gave up 9 bases, with 10 bases separating them. The CDR3 coding sequence is TGTGCCAGCAGCTTCGGGGAGATGACGCAGTATTTT. Translation: CASSFGEMTQYF.

This clone has a single count. The chain couples TRBV6-5 to TRBJ2-7; 10 bases line up with TRBD2. CDR3 size: 14 residues. CDR1 and CDR2 (germline): MNHEY, SVGAGI. V was pared by 5 bases and J by 6 bases, with 7 bases of the junction left unmatched. The CDR3 is CASSGAGGPSEQYF. Written as DNA, the CDR3 is TGTGCCAGCAGTGGAGCGGGAGGGCCCAGCGAGCAGTACTTC.

This clone was seen a single time. The chain couples TRBV7-6 to TRBJ2-5; D perhaps matches TRBD1 (5 bases). Trimming stripped 1 base from V and 5 bases from J, with 14 bases between. CDR3 length: 15 residues. Germline lookup yields CDR1 SGHVS and CDR2 FNYEAQ. Written as DNA, the CDR3 is TGTGCCAGCAGCTTAGACGGGCAGGGCTGGGAGACCCAGTACTTC. Translating it yields CASSLDGQGWETQYF.

The chain joins TRBV7-8 to TRBJ1-1; tentatively, D is TRBD1 (5 bases). V was cut by 5 bases and J by 8 bases, with 24 bases left in between. The germline V gene encodes CDR1 SGHVS and CDR2 FQNEAQ. There are 16 residues in the CDR3. CDR3 sequence reads: CASSARHDTGGEEAFF. The CDR3 bases are TGTGCCAGCAGCGCGCGCCACGATACGGGGGGTGAAGAAGCTTTCTTT.

The chain links TRBV9 to TRBJ1-1, with D maybe TRBD1 (5 bases). Germline V gene lookup returns CDR1 SGDLS and CDR2 YYNGEE. The CDR3 runs 14 residues. Trimming took 2 bases from V and 1 from J, leaving 9 bases between them. CDR3 loop: CASSVGGTNTEAFF. The CDR3 bases are TGTGCCAGCAGCGTTGGGGGGACGAACACTGAAGCTTTCTTT.

This clone has just one count. The V gene is TRBV30, the J gene TRBJ1-3; D unclear. Germline assignment: CDR1 GTSNPN and CDR2 SVGIG (reference sequence). V dropped 5 bases and J dropped 0 bases, with 8 bases sitting between them. CDR3 length equals 13 residues. The CDR3 nucleotides are TGTGCCTGGGCCGGGAGCTCTGGAAACACCATATATTTT. Translation: CAWAGSSGNTIYF.

The J gene is TRBJ2-1, the V gene TRBV7-3, with TRBD2 matching 7 bases. V gave up 1 base and J gave up 6 bases; unmatched junction bases: 6. The V gene's germline CDR1 is SGHTA and CDR2 FQGTGA. This CDR3 region has 15 residues. The CDR3 loop reads CASSLISGRINEQFF. The CDR3 nucleotides read TGTGCCAGCAGCTTAATCTCCGGGAGGATCAATGAGCAGTTCTTC.

The V and J genes are TRBV6-6 and TRBJ2-7, with TRBD1 matching 9 bases. V was pared by 3 bases and J by 3 bases, with 3 bases of the junction left unmatched. The CDR3 contains 14 residues. The germline gives CDR1 MNHNY, CDR2 SVGAGI (reference sequence). As DNA, the CDR3 is TGTGCCAGCAGTTATCAGGGACAGGGCTACGAGCAGTACTTC. Translation gives CASSYQGQGYEQYF.

The chain links TRBV5-6 to TRBJ2-7; TRBD1 is a possible D gene (6 bases). V was shortened by 2 bases and J by 3 bases, with 21 bases between the two germline ends. CDR1 and CDR2 from the germline V gene are SGHDT and YYEEEE. CDR3 length: 17 amino acids. The CDR3 region is CASSFFITWTANYEQYF. The CDR3 DNA follows: TGTGCCAGCAGCTTTTTCATCACCTGGACAGCGAACTACGAGCAGTACTTC.

Remarks on this clone: The limits of the CDR3 on the DNA are not certain, so only TCRdb's listed CDR3 is given. The CDR3 loop reads CASSFGQGGTDTQYF. The chain joins TRBV7-6 to TRBJ2-3; the DNA was not compared with TRBD1, the D call given in the table. Both ends counted, the CDR3 spans 15 residues. Germline V gene lookup returns CDR1 SGHVS and CDR2 FNYEAQ.

The chain is built from TRBV30 and TRBJ2-7, with D uncertain. The CDR3 runs 16 residues. V lost 4 bases to trimming and J lost 3 bases, with 22 bases between them. Germline CDR1 reads GTSNPN; CDR2 reads SVGIG (reference sequence). The CDR3 loop is CAWTPYGRPTGYEQYF. DNA for the CDR3: TGTGCCTGGACCCCCTACGGCAGACCGACGGGCTACGAGCAGTACTTC.

This clone was recorded a few times. The chain links TRBV5-1 to TRBJ2-1, with D tentatively TRBD2 (6 bases). This CDR3 is 14 amino acids long. CDR1 is SGHRS and CDR2 is YFSETQ in the germline V gene. V lost 4 bases, J lost 5 bases, and 13 bases lay in between. The CDR3 protein is CASSQPGLNNEQFF. CDR3 nucleotides: TGCGCCAGCAGCCAGCCGGGACTTAACAATGAGCAGTTCTTC.

This chain joins TRBV27 and TRBJ1-2, with a possible D match to TRBD1 (5 bases). The germline V gene encodes CDR1 MNHEY and CDR2 SMNVEV (reference sequence). V was trimmed by 2 bases and J by 5 bases, leaving 6 bases between them. CDR3 length: 12 residues. The CDR3 region is CASSLQGYGYTF. The CDR3 bases are TGTGCCAGCAGTTTACAGGGATATGGCTACACCTTC.

This sequence joins TRBV2 and TRBJ2-7; TRBD1 aligns across 8 bases. CDR1 is SNHLY, CDR2 FYNNEI, per germline. J was trimmed by 2 bases and V by 4 bases; bases with no gene match: 7. CDR3 length: 15 amino acids. The chain's CDR3 is CASSVWQGATYEQYF. CDR3 nucleotides: TGTGCCAGCAGTGTTTGGCAGGGGGCGACCTACGAGCAGTACTTC.

This sequence joins TRBV11-2 and TRBJ2-1; 9 nucleotides align to TRBD1. CDR1 is SGHAT, CDR2 FQNNGV, per germline. Trimming cost V 5 bases and J 9 bases; bases outside gene matches: 11. CDR3 length: 15 amino acids. The CDR3 DNA follows: TGTGCCAGCAGCCCAACAGGGGGCGCGGGGCCTGAGCAGTTCTTC. Its protein product is CASSPTGGAGPEQFF.

The chain recombines TRBV7-9 with TRBJ2-7; 9 nucleotides match TRBD1. This CDR3 is built from 15 residues. J was trimmed by 6 bases and V by 5 bases; bases with no gene match: 11. CDR1 is SEHNR, CDR2 FQNEAQ, per germline (reference sequence). CDR3 sequence: CASSPPGQGASEQYF. The CDR3 nucleotides read TGTGCCAGCAGCCCCCCGGGACAGGGCGCTAGCGAGCAGTACTTC.

The rearrangement uses TRBV27 and TRBJ2-7; D might be TRBD2 (6 bases). Germline loops: CDR1 MNHEY, CDR2 SMNVEV (reference sequence). The CDR3 covers 14 residues. V dropped 5 bases and J dropped 4 bases, with 15 bases sitting between them. Written as DNA, the CDR3 is TGTGCCAGCAGTCTCTCCCCCCGGGGGTACGAGCAGTACTTC. Amino acid sequence: CASSLSPRGYEQYF.

About this clone itself: At one end the junction does not follow the germline gene, possibly because of a read error. J is TRBJ2-1 and V is TRBV7-9; 9 bases are a match to TRBD1. Looked up from germline, CDR1 is SEHNR and CDR2 is FQNEAQ (reference sequence). The length of the CDR3 is 16 residues. The CDR3 protein is CSSSSPGQGISYEQFF. The CDR3 DNA is TGTTCCAGCAGCTCTCCGGGACAGGGTATTTCCTATGAGCAGTTCTTC.

This clone was found a few times. The V gene is TRBV30, the J gene TRBJ1-6; D may be TRBD1 (6 bases). The CDR3 is 14 amino acids. V lost 6 bases and J lost 3, with 12 bases in between. CDR1 and CDR2 (germline): GTSNPN, SVGIG (reference sequence). CDR3 coding DNA: TGTGCCTGTTCTCAGGGGAACTATAATTCACCCCTCCACTTT. Protein product: CACSQGNYNSPLHF.